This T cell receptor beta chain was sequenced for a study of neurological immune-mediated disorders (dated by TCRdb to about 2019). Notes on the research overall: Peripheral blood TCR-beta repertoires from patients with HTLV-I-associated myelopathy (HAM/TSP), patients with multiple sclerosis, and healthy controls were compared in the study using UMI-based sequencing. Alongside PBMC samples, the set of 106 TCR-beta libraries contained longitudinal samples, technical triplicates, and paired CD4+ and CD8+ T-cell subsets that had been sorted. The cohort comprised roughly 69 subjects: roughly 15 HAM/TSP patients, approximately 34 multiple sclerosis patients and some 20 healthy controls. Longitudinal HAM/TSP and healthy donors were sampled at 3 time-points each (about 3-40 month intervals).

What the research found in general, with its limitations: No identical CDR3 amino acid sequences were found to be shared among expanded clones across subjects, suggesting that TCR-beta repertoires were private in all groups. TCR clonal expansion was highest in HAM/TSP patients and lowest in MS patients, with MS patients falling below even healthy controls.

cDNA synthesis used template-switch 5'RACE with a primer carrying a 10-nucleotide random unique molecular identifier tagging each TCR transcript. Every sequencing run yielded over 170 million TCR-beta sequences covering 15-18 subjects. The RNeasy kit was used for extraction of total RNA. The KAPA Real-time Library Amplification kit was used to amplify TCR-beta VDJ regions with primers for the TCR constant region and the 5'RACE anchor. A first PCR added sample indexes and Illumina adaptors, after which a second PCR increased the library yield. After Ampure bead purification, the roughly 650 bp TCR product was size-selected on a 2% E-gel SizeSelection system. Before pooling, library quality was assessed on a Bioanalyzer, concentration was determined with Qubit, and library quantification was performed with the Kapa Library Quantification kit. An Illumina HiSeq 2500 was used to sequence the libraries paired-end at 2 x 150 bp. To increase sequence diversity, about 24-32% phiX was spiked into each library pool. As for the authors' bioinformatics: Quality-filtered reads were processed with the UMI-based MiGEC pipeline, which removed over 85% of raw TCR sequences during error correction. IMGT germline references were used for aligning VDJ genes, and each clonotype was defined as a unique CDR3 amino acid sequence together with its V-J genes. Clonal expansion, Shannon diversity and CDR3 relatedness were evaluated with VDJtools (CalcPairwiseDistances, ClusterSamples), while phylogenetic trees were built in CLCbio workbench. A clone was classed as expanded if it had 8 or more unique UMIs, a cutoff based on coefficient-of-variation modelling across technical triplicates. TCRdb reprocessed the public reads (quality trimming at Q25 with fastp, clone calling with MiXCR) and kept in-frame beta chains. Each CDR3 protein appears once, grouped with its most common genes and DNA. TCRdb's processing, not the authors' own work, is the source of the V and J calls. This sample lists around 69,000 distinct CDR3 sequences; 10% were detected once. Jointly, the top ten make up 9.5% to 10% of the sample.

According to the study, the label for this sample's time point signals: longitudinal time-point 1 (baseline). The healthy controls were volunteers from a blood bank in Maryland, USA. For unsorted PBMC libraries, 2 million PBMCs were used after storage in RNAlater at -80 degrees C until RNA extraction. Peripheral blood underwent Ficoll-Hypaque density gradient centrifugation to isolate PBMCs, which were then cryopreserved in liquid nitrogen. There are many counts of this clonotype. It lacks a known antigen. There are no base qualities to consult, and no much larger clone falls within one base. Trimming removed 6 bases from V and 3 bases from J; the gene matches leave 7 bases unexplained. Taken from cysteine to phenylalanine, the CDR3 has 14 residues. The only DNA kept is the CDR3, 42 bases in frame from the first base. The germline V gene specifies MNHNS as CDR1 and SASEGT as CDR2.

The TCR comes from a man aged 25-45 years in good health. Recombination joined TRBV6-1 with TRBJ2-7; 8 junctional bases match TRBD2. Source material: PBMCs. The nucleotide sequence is TGTGCCAGCAGGAGAGGGACTAGTAGCTACGAGCAGTACTTC. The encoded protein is CASRRGTSSYEQYF.